This record concerns one T cell receptor beta chain sequence. Only in-frame clones appear in the TCRdb table, and some are missing; sequencing was by immunoSEQ multiplex PCR. There are 70,000 or so clones in the sample; 70% to 90% occur only once, and about 8.6% lies in the top ten. This sample is part of a study of OX40 agonist ivuxolimab in advanced cancers. Trimming pared 1 base from V and 11 bases from J, leaving 9 bases between. The CDR3 has 12 residues. Germline V gene data show CDR1 as MDHEN and CDR2 as SYDVKM. The rearrangement joins TRBV28 to TRBJ1-3; no clear D gene. The source of this sequence is an adult with an advanced solid tumor such as melanoma, head and neck, liver or kidney cancer. Source: CD4+ or CD8+ T cells sorted from blood, taken in a trial of the OX40 agonist ivuxolimab. The CDR3 DNA is TGTGCCAGCAGTTTATCCACTTTCTCCATATATTTT. It specifies CASSLSTFSIYF.